The clone carrying this TCR beta chain was seen repeatedly, ten times or more. Its antigen remains unknown. RNA transcripts provided the source from which TCR beta CDR3 regions were amplified. The HTBI primer set was used in a first-round RT-PCR of the TCR CDR3. TCRdb independently ran MiXCR on the multiplex PCR reads; one entry per CDR3 protein. Of approximately 690,000 distinct CDR3 sequences listed, about a fifth are singletons. The sample originates from a study of T cells in Graves' hyperthyroidism and ophthalmopathy. Criteria for exclusion of patients were uncontrolled infection, other autoimmune disease, pregnancy or lactation. Study results and caveats: Ophthalmopathy and stable hyperthyroidism were told apart by a 13 V-J model.

This TCR came from a man aged 30 to 45 with Graves' ophthalmopathy. The sample taken for sequencing was blood.

DNA of the CDR3: TGTGCCAGCGAACAGGGAAGCTCTGGGGCCAACGTCCTGACTTTC. Translating it yields CASEQGSSGANVLTF. This chain joins TRBV28 and TRBJ2-6; maybe TRBD1 (6 bases). Looked up from germline, CDR1 is MDHEN and CDR2 is SYDVKM. The CDR3 is 15 amino acids. The V end lost 8 bases, the J end lost 0 bases, and 11 bases lay between the germline ends.